This T cell receptor (beta chain) originates from a study of T-cell memory formation after mild COVID-19. Looked up from germline, CDR1 is SGHVS and CDR2 is FQNEAQ. The V and J ends lost 2 bases and 3 bases respectively, with 13 bases between them. The CDR3 sequence is 16 residues long. Via MiXCR, TCRdb re-called the 5' RACE reads, giving one row per CDR3 protein. In the table there are 350,000 or so distinct CDR3 sequences, around a fifth of which are singletons. This sequence joins TRBV7-8 and TRBJ1-4; no definite D call. The clonotype comes from an adult woman who had mild COVID-19 (a few samples of this study predate the infection). Cell type and time point are not known. Sequencing was carried out using PBMCs or a T cell subset sorted from them (not recorded which). DNA of the CDR3: TGTGCCAGCAGCTTAAGCTTTGGAACGGCTAATGAAAAACTGTTTTTT. Amino acid sequence: CASSLSFGTANEKLFF. The full variable domain, in which reference TRBV7-8 and TRBJ1-4 provide the parts outside the CDR3, is GAGVSQSPRYKVAKRGQDVALRCDPISGHVSLFWYQQALGQGPEFLTYFQNEAQLDKSGLPSDRFFAERPEGSVSTLKIQRTQQEDSAVYLCASSLSFGTANEKLFFGSGTQLSVL.